The table lists the clone carrying this T cell receptor beta chain with a count of one. As handled by the study authors: Amplified reference gene primers provided the basis for estimating nucleated cell counts. TCRdb's table, derived via immunoSEQ multiplex PCR, lists solely in-frame clones and lacks some. V and J calls and clone size follow that table, whereas D and trimming were derived from the DNA. The data hold under 300,000 clones, with roughly 82% observed a single time. The length of the CDR3 is 12 residues. The V segment lost 6 bases and the J segment 4 bases; nucleotides outside the gene matches: 2. The record originates from a study of blood T cell repertoires in COVID-19. On the study more broadly: The study drew acute and convalescent COVID-19 samples from the United States, Italy and Spain. PBMCs, B-cell-depleted T cells, or T cells provided the cDNA or gDNA that made up the material.

The sequenced material came from peripheral blood. This clonotype originated in a woman older than 75 with active or convalescent COVID-19. The chain has TRBV12-3 or TRBV12-4 and TRBJ1-2; 7 bases align to TRBD1. CDR3 nucleotide sequence: TGTGCCAGCAGCAGGGGGGCCTATGGCTACACCTTC. Protein sequence: CASSRGAYGYTF.